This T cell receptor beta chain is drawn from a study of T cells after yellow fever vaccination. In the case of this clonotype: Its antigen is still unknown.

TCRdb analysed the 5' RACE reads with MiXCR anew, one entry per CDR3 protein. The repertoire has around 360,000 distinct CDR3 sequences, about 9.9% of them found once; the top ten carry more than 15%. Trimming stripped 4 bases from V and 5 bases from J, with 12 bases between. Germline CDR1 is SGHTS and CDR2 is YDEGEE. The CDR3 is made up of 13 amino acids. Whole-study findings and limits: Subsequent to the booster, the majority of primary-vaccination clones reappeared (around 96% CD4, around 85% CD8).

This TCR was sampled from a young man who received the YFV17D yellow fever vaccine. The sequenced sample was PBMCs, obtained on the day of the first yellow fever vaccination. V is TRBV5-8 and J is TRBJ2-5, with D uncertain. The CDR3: CASSVDGGETQYF. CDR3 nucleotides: TGTGCCAGCAGCGTCGATGGTGGCGAGACCCAGTACTTC.